This TCR beta chain is from a study of cytomegalovirus exposure and HLA in healthy donors (dated by TCRdb to the late 2010s). In the study overall: According to an earlier analysis of around 600 of the donors, roughly 180 million T cells yielded roughly 100 million unique TCR beta sequences and around 280 Gb of sequence data. An early release that covered about 600 HLA-typed donors contained approximately 300 gigabases of sequencing data and 70 million to 100 million unique TCR sequences. The genetic ancestry cluster associated with self-reported Caucasian donors included roughly four fifths of the 398 genotyped donors. The study aimed to test whether cataloging public T cell receptors could reveal signatures of past pathogen exposure. The T cell repertoires of 550 to 850 subjects were profiled by immunosequencing and related to cytomegalovirus serostatus. In addition to the first cohort of about 650 subjects, a separate validation cohort of some 120 different subjects was used. The study combined high-throughput TCR immunosequencing, statistical association of individual TCRs with disease status, and machine learning to predict cytomegalovirus infection status. In a later analysis, previously published TCR beta repertoires from more than 500 donors were re-analyzed and high-resolution HLA genotyping was added so that TCR occurrence patterns could be studied. Rather than drawing on any new phenotypic data, the later analysis identified candidate immune exposures from TCR beta sequences and the way those sequences occurred across donors. An earlier analysis of 587 of the donors applied high-throughput TCR beta sequencing to assess whether each TCR beta V gene segment acted as functional or pseudogenic. Alongside the repertoire data, information on donor age, sex, ethnicity and CMV serostatus was compiled. A later genetic analysis took genome-wide SNP genotypes for about 65% of the roughly 670 donors and used that subset as a discovery cohort. All discovery cohort repertoires had been generated using a single sequencing platform. HLA typing included class I and class II loci at four-digit resolution. Typing coverage differed by locus: A, B, C, DRB1 and DQB1 were typed in roughly 629-630 donors, DQA1 in roughly 500, DPA1 in 606, and DPB1 in around 490. Five DR-DQ haplotypes were treated as single units for association and clustering because of strong linkage in the cohort. Across 300 to 400 genotyped donors of the cohort, an average of about 240,000 unique TCR beta nucleotide sequences per donor were sequenced, and 15% to 20% of those sequences were non-productive. The paper's findings and limits, for the study overall: In vitro tests confirmed that a few of the cytomegalovirus-associated TCR beta chains recognize cytomegalovirus antigens. A later analysis found that HLA-associated TCR beta chains were more clonally expanded and had lower generation probabilities than equally common non-associated chains. The classifier was reported to diagnose cytomegalovirus status with high specificity and sensitivity in both the original cohort and the validation cohort. In a later analysis, several top co-occurrence clusters were reported to appear linked to parvovirus B19, influenza, CMV and Epstein-Barr virus. Some IMGT-functional V segments, including TRBV6-2 and TRBV6-3, could not be told apart with the 87-base-pair reads, so those segments were excluded. In a later analysis, most CMV-associated TCR beta chains were found to appear HLA-restricted, with HLA associations seemingly driven largely by CMV exposure. CMV serostatus was the only immune exposure information available for the cohort. At a false discovery rate of 0.05, a later analysis linked 16,951 TCR beta sequences to specific HLA alleles. Because counts were too low, seventeen rarely observed V segments, including chromosome 9 orphons, were excluded from the earlier analysis of 587 of the donors. In a later genetic analysis, fewer N-insertions in productive TCRs were reported among donors in an Asian-associated ancestry cluster than the roughly 700-donor mean. Across donors, most TCR sequences were observed very rarely, whereas some public TCRs were present in many individuals. Roughly uniform sequencing depth across donors was assumed in presence/absence analyses, although this assumption may not hold. When HLA alleles, especially DR and DQ, strongly co-occurred, attributing TCR associations to individual alleles was difficult. A later analysis found that TCR association rates varied across HLA loci, with DRB1 alleles showing the most associated TCRs and HLA-C alleles the fewest. In the study, about 150 TCR beta chains were listed as associated with cytomegalovirus. A group of highly shared sequence variants was considered likely to be a technical artifact of the sequencing pipeline. It was suggested by the authors that the approach could potentially be generalized to other disease states and immunological phenotypes. Broadly in line with IMGT annotations, most TCR beta V segments showed up in productive rearrangements about 87% or about 30% of the time in an earlier analysis of approximately 600 of the donors. A further reported finding was that TCR beta sequences accurately predicted the HLA-A and HLA-B alleles for most subjects in the first cohort. Only TCR beta chains were sequenced in this cohort, and the absence of alpha or paired-chain data limited detectable features. A later genetic analysis associated a missense DCLRE1C variant with V-gene and J-gene trimming of TCR beta chains, and an independent cohort replicated the association. Linkage disequilibrium might explain the correlated functional status among segregating V segments, but an unknown experimental factor could not be excluded. Because HLA typing was missing for some donors at each locus, association tests included only the typed subset.

The CDR3 runs 15 residues from the cysteine to the phenylalanine. Just CDR3 DNA is preserved here, 45 bases in frame from base 1. Based on the germline V gene (reference sequence), the CDR1 and CDR2 sequences are SEHNR and FQNEAQ. The library relied on the immunoSEQ multiplex PCR assay. For the multiplex PCR, a mixture combining 60 forward primers for TCR Vbeta segments and 13 reverse primers for TCR Jbeta segments was used. The CDR3 region of rearranged TCR beta genes was amplified from genomic DNA with a multiplex PCR assay. Amplified TCR beta libraries were sequenced as 87-base-pair reads on the Illumina HiSeq System. Per the original workflow: A later analysis counted tens of millions of unique TCR beta chains across the 666 repertoires, and 10 million to 11 million of these chains were shared by at least two donors. Raw reads were error-corrected and collapsed into unique sequences with a nearest-neighbor algorithm that merged closely related sequences to remove PCR and sequencing errors. Alignment of CDR3 sequences to IMGT reference sequences was used to assign V, D and J gene segments. Each retained sequence needed at least a six-nucleotide match to both a V gene segment and a J gene segment. Rearrangements were classified as productive when the CDR3 lacked stop codons and remained in frame with V and J, and all other rearrangements were classified as non-productive. Following IMGT convention, CDR3 was defined as the stretch from the second conserved V-encoded cysteine to the conserved J-encoded phenylalanine. Sequences without an unambiguous match to a single V gene segment were excluded from the earlier analysis of 587 of the donors. In an earlier analysis of some 590 of the donors, a V segment was called functional when productive rearrangements were above 56.7%, and segregating when the standard deviation between donors exceeded 5%. To diagnose cytomegalovirus status from the catalog of TCR beta chain sequences, a statistical classification framework was built. V and J gene assignment, in a later analysis, came from comparing TCR nucleotide sequences with IMGT/GENE-DB human TR gene sequences. A later analysis assigned CDR3 sequences and most-parsimonious VDJ recombination scenarios with the TCRdist pipeline. In a later analysis, each TCR beta chain was defined by its CDR3 amino acid sequence together with its V-gene family, and reads lacking a unique V-gene family were excluded. As a way to deal with suspected cross-contamination and a sequencing artifact, a later analysis dropped nearly 600 nucleotide sequences that were highly shared and had low generation probability. A later analysis calculated a clonal expansion index for each public chain from normalized within-repertoire ranks of inferred template counts. Generation probabilities in a later analysis came from a VDJ recombination model fitted to out-of-frame rearrangements, and those results were checked against IGoR. In a later analysis, TCR-TCR, TCR-HLA and TCR-CMV co-occurrence was scored with hypergeometric tests, and a repertoire-size bias correction was applied to TCR pairs. To estimate false discovery rates, a later analysis permuted the HLA or CMV assignments 20 times. A later analysis grouped co-occurring TCRs with DBSCAN, adding TCRdist sequence similarity when clustering within HLA-allele-positive subsets. Co-occurrence clustering excluded repertoires with fewer than 30,000 or more than 120,000 public chains, plus five with anomalous nucleotide sharing. TCRdb took this table from immuneACCESS and kept in-frame rearrangements with V and J called. Such tables lack part of the clones; where checked against another copy, unresolved V genes explain under half of the gap, and the rest is unexplained. V, J and clone size are those of that table, while D and trimming were read from the DNA. The sample table holds around 150,000 clones, of which approximately 85% were seen once. Around 6.6% of the sample belongs to the ten largest clones.

The cohort comprised 666 healthy bone marrow donors. At the time of sampling, all cohort members were nominally healthy, though unrecorded immune exposures were likely present. The donor tested CMV seropositive, placing the donor among the 289 seropositive members of the cohort. A peripheral blood sample was collected from each donor, and TCR beta sequencing was performed on peripheral blood mononuclear cells. Genomic DNA was extracted from the blood cell samples with the Qiagen DNeasy Blood Extraction Kit. About this clone: Its antigen is unknown. Its ends do not fully match the called genes, so a read error is possible.

The V gene is TRBV7-9 and the J gene is TRBJ2-2, with 9 bases matching TRBD2. What was sequenced was PBMCs. The sequence was obtained from a man in his fifties in good health and CMV-seropositive. The CDR3 reads CSSSFTSGYTGELFF. The nucleotides read TGTTCCAGCAGCTTTACTAGCGGGTACACCGGGGAGCTGTTTTTT. With all but the CDR3 taken from the reference TRBV7-9 and TRBJ2-2 genes, the full variable domain is: DTGVSQNPRHKITKRGQNVTFRCDPISEHNRLYWYRQTLGQGPEFLTYFQNEAQLEKSRLLSDRFSAERPKGSFSTLEIQRTEQGDSAMYLCSSSFTSGYTGELFFGEGSRLTVL.